The T cell receptor beta chain described here comes from a study of blood T cell repertoires in COVID-19. Overall study: The United States, Italy and Spain provided the acute and convalescent COVID-19 samples. Nucleic acid was either cDNA or gDNA, and it came from T cells, B-cell-depleted T cells, or PBMCs.

Original processing methods: Nucleated cell counts were estimated from reference gene primer amplification. Profiling relied on immunoSEQ multiplex PCR, and the TCRdb table lists in-frame clones only, not all of them. V, J and clone size were drawn from that table, and D and trimming were deduced from the DNA. This repertoire shows approximately 330,000 clones, roughly 89% found once; its top ten account for around 9.9%. The CDR3 runs to 16 residues. Germline V gene sequence: CDR1 MGHRA, CDR2 YSYEKL. V was clipped by 3 bases and J by 4 bases, with 17 bases between them. Patients at the Seattle site were enrolled during active infection and followed longitudinally. This clone was detected once.

V is TRBV4-1 and J is TRBJ2-3; D is unclear. The sequencing input was peripheral blood. The TCR was taken from a man in his thirties or forties with COVID-19, enrolled during active disease. CDR3 DNA sequence: TGCGCCAGCAGCCACCCCACCGGGTCCTTTTCAGATACGCAGTATTTT. Amino acids: CASSHPTGSFSDTQYF.